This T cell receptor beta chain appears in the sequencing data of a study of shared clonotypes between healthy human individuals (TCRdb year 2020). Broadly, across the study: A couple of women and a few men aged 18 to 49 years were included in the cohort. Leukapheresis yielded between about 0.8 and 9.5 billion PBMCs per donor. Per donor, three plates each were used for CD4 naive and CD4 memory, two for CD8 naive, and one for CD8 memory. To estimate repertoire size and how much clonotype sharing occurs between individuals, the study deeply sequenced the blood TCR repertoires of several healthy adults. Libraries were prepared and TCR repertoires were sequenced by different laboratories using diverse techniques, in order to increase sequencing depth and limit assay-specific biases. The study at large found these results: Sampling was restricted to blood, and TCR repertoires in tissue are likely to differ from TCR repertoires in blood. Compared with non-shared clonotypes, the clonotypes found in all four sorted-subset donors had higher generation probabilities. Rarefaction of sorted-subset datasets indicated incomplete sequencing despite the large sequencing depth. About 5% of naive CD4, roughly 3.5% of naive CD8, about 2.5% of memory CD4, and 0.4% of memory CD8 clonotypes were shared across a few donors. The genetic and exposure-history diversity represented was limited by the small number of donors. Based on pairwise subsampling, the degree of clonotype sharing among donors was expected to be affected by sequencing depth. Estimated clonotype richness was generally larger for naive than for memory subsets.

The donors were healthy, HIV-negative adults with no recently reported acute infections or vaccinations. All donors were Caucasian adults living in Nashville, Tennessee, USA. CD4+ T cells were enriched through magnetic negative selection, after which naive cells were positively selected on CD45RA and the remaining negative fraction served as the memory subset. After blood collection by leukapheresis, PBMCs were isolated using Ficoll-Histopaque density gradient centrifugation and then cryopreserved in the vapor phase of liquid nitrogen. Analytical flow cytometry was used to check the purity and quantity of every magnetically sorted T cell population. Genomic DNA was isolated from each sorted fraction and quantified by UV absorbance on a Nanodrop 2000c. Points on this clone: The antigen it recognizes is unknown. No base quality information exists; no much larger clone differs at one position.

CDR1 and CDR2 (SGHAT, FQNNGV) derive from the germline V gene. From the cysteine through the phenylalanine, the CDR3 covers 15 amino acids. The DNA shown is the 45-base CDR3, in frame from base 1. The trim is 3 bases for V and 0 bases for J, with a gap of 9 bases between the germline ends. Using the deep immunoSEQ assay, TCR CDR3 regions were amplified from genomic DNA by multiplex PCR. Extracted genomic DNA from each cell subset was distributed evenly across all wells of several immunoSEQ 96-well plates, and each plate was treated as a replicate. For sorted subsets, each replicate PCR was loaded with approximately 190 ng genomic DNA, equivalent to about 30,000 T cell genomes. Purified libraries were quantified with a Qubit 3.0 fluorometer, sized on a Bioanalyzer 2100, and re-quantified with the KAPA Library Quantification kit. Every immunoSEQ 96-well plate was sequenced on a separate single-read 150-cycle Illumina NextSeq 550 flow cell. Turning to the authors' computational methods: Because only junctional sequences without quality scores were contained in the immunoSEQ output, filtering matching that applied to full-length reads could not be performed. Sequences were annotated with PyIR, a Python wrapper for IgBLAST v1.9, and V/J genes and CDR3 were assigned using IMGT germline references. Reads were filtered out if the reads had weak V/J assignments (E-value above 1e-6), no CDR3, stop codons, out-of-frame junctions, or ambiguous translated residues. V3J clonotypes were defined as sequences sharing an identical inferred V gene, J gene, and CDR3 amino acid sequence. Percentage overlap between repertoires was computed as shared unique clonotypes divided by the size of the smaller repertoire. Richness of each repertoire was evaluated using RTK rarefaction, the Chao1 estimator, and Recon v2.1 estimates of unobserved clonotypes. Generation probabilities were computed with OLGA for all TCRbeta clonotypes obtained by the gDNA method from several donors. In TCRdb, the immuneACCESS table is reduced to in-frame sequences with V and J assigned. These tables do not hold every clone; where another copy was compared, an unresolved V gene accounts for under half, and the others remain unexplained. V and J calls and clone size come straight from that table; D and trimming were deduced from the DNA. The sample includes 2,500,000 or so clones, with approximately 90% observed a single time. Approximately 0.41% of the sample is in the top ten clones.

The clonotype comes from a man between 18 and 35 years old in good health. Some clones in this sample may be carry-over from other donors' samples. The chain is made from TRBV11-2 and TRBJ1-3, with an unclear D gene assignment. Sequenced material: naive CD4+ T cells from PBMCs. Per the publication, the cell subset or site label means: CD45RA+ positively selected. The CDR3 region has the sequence CASSFARSSGNTIYF. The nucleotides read TGTGCCAGCAGCTTCGCCCGGAGCTCTGGAAACACCATATATTTT.